These 5 T cell receptor beta chains were all obtained from the same sample, sequenced in a study of OX40 agonist ivuxolimab in advanced cancers. Libraries were prepared by immunoSEQ multiplex PCR; TCRdb keeps only in-frame clonotypes and omits some of them. The sample records roughly 77,000 clones, around 92% being singletons. The material was CD4+ or CD8+ T cells sorted from blood, obtained in a trial of the OX40 agonist ivuxolimab. These receptors were obtained from an adult with an advanced solid tumor such as melanoma, head and neck, liver or kidney cancer.

The CDR3 loop reads CASTTGTYEQYF. In DNA form, the CDR3 reads TGTGCCAGCACTACAGGAACCTACGAGCAGTACTTC. The V call is TRBV11-2, the J call TRBJ2-7; D possibly corresponds to TRBD1 (5 bases). Trimming shortened V by 7 bases and J by 2 bases, and 9 bases separated the two germline ends. Germline V CDR1 and CDR2: SGHAT, FQNNGV. CDR3 length equals 12 residues.

V gene TRBV4-1 combines with J gene TRBJ1-1, with D unresolved. V was clipped by 3 bases and J by 1 base, with 9 bases between them. In germline, CDR1 is MGHRA, CDR2 YSYEKL. The CDR3 consists of 14 residues. Written as DNA, the CDR3 is TGCGCCAGCAGCCAGACACGGACGAACACTGAAGCTTTCTTT. It is translated as CASSQTRTNTEAFF.

The chain uses TRBV9 and TRBJ2-3; no firm D call. Per germline, CDR1 SGDLS and CDR2 YYNGEE. The CDR3 runs to 12 residues. Deletions cut 2 bases from V and 8 bases from J, with 9 bases between. The CDR3, as DNA: TGTGCCAGCAGCGTCACCCTGGGTACGCAGTATTTT. This codes for CASSVTLGTQYF.

Comments on this clone: Mismatch with germline at one junction end may stem from a read error. The V and J genes are TRBV11-2 and TRBJ1-5, with no clear D. CDR1 and CDR2 (germline): SGHAT, FQNNGV. This CDR3 is 16 amino acids long. The CDR3 region has the DNA TGTGCCAGCAGCCTAGATGAGGCCTCTCTATGTCAGCCCCAGCATTTT. Amino acid sequence: CASSLDEASLCQPQHF.

The chain is built from TRBV13 and TRBJ2-7; 9 nucleotides match TRBD1. The V and J ends lost 5 bases and 5 bases, in that order; junction bases with no gene match: 7. This CDR3 comprises 14 residues. CDR1 is PRHDT, CDR2 FYEKMQ, per germline (reference sequence). The CDR3 bases are TGTGCCAGCAGCCCTAAGGGACAGGGCGACGAGCAGTACTTC. Translated: CASSPKGQGDEQYF.